These 3 T cell receptor beta chains came from one sample sequenced in a study of cytotoxic CD8 clonotypes in ibrutinib-treated CLL. Here immunoSEQ multiplex PCR was the method, and the copy in TCRdb shows in-frame clones only, minus some. The data contain about 140,000 clones, about 80% of them singletons. The sample was PBMCs, taken after 12 months of ibrutinib treatment. The origin of the receptors is a human donor with chronic lymphocytic leukemia.

The V gene is TRBV19, the J gene TRBJ2-4, with D unclear. The V gene's germline CDR1 is LNHDA and CDR2 SQIVND (reference sequence). The length of the CDR3 is 12 residues. The V and J ends lost 6 bases and 1 base respectively, with 4 bases between them. CDR3 residues: CASRGAKNIQYF. CDR3 coding DNA: TGTGCCAGTAGGGGTGCCAAAAACATTCAGTACTTC.

J is TRBJ2-3 and V is TRBV28, with 9 bases matching TRBD1. Germline CDR1 and CDR2: MDHEN and SYDVKM. The CDR3 is made up of 15 amino acids. Trimming took 4 bases from V and 2 from J; bases not matched to a gene: 4. CDR3 region: CASSWGQGVTDTQYF. The CDR3 bases are TGTGCCAGCAGTTGGGGACAGGGAGTCACAGATACGCAGTATTTT.

This chain joins TRBV9 and TRBJ1-1; D perhaps matches TRBD1 (5 bases). There are 15 residues in the CDR3. Per germline, CDR1 SGDLS and CDR2 YYNGEE. The V and J ends lost 3 bases and 4 bases respectively, with 16 bases between them. The CDR3 DNA reads as TGTGCCAGCAGCGGAATTACCGCCGGGACCACTGAAGCTTTCTTT. Amino acids: CASSGITAGTTEAFF. The whole variable domain, remainder taken from reference TRBV9 and TRBJ1-1, is DSGVTQTPKHLITATGQRVTLRCSPRSGDLSVYWYQQSLDQGLQFLIQYYNGEERAKGNILERFSAQQFPDLHSELNLSSLELGDSALYFCASSGITAGTTEAFFGQGTRLTVV.